Listed here are 26 T cell receptor beta chains from one sample, sequenced in a study of T cell repertoires in ileal Crohn's disease. Sequencing used immunoSEQ multiplex PCR; TCRdb keeps in-frame clones, though not all of them. The sample records about 5,500 clones, approximately 80% being singletons. What was sequenced was ileal tissue. All receptors derive from an adult with Crohn's disease.

On this clone itself: One end of the junction is discordant with germline, which a read error may explain. This rearrangement joins TRBV7-7 to TRBJ2-7; D is unclear. Germline-derived CDR1 and CDR2 are SSHAT and FNYEAQ (reference sequence). This CDR3 comprises 13 residues. CDR3 region: CASSLVAVGEQYF. In DNA, the CDR3 is TGTGCTAGCAGCTTAGTGGCGGTGGGCGAGCAGTACTTC. The variable domain in full, with the rest retrieved from reference TRBV7-7 and TRBJ2-7, is GAGVSQSPRYKVTKRGQDVTLRCDPISSHATLYWYQQALGQGPEFLTYFNYEAQPDKSGLPSDRFSAERPEGSISTLTIQRTEQRDSAMYRCASSLVAVGEQYFGPGTRLTVT.

The chain carries TRBV5-8 and TRBJ1-1; D uncertain. Trimming took 0 bases from V and 3 from J, leaving 6 bases between them. CDR3 length: 13 residues. Per germline, CDR1 SGHTS and CDR2 YDEGEE. CDR3 sequence: CASSLERYTEAFF. Written as DNA, the CDR3 is TGTGCCAGCAGCTTGGAGCGGTACACTGAAGCTTTCTTT.

This clone was picked up a small number of times. V gene TRBV7-3 combines with J gene TRBJ2-1, with 15 bases matching TRBD2. This CDR3 spans 16 amino acids. The germline V gene encodes CDR1 SGHTA and CDR2 FQGTGA. J lost 10 bases, V lost 5 bases, and 9 bases had no gene match. CDR3 bases: TGTGCCAGCAGCCAAAGCGGACTAGCGGGGGGGCGGGAGCAGTTCTTC. Amino acids: CASSQSGLAGGREQFF.

This clone was seen more than once but under ten times. This chain links TRBV28 with TRBJ1-5; TRBD1 matches at 9 bases. This CDR3 region has 16 residues. Germline V lookup: CDR1 MDHEN, CDR2 SYDVKM. The V gene end was trimmed by 4 bases and the J gene end by 2 bases; junction bases not matched to a gene: 6. Here the CDR3 reads CASSSGQGRGNQPQHF. The CDR3 DNA follows: TGTGCCAGCAGTTCAGGACAGGGGCGCGGCAATCAGCCCCAGCATTTT.

The chain employs TRBV18 and TRBJ1-1; TRBD1 is a possible D gene (5 bases). This CDR3 comprises 15 residues. V lost 3 bases, J lost 3 bases, and 14 bases lay in between. Per the germline V gene, CDR1 is KGHSH and CDR2 is LQKENI. Here the CDR3 reads CASSPQESGDTEAFF. As DNA, the CDR3 is TGTGCCAGCTCACCCCAAGAGTCGGGGGACACTGAAGCTTTCTTT.

In nucleotides, the CDR3 is TGTGCCAGCAGTCACCGAGGGGGAAGCGGTCAAGAGACCCAGTACTTC. As protein: CASSHRGGSGQETQYF. The gene calls are TRBV27 and TRBJ2-5; TRBD1 might be the D (6 bases). The CDR3 covers 16 residues. Per germline, CDR1 MNHEY and CDR2 SMNVEV (reference sequence). V was shortened by 5 bases and J by 2 bases, with 18 bases between the two germline ends.

This clone has a handful of counts. This chain connects TRBV25-1 to TRBJ2-7; D is unclear. The CDR3 totals 12 residues. CDR1 and CDR2 from the germline V gene are MGHDK and SYGVNS. Trimming took 4 bases from V and 3 from J, leaving 7 bases between them. CDR3 amino acids: CASSAYIYEQYF. In DNA form, the CDR3 reads TGTGCCAGCAGTGCTTACATCTACGAGCAGTACTTC.

The CDR3 region has the DNA TGCGCCAGCAGCTTTTGGCAGGGGGCAAATGAGCAGTTCTTC. Protein product: CASSFWQGANEQFF. V usage is TRBV5-1 and J usage is TRBJ2-1; 8 bases are shared with TRBD1. This CDR3 is 14 amino acids long. Germline values: CDR1 SGHRS, CDR2 YFSETQ. V shed 2 bases, J shed 7 bases, and the junction held 5 bases outside the gene matches.

The chain employs TRBV19 and TRBJ1-2; 7 bases map to TRBD1. This CDR3 is built from 14 residues. CDR1 is LNHDA and CDR2 is SQIVND in the germline V gene (reference sequence). V lost 6 bases, J lost 1 base, and 5 bases stayed unmatched. The CDR3 coding sequence is TGTGCCAGTAGGAGGGACAGCCTTAACTATGGCTACACCTTC. Its protein product is CASRRDSLNYGYTF.

This clone was observed a handful of times. The J gene is TRBJ1-2, the V gene TRBV5-4; 8 bases match TRBD1. V shed 3 bases, J shed 2 bases, and the junction held 3 bases outside the gene matches. The germline gives CDR1 SGHNT, CDR2 YYREEE (reference sequence). This CDR3 region has 14 residues. DNA of the CDR3: TGTGCCAGCAGCTGGACAGGGATGAACTATGGCTACACCTTC. Its translation is CASSWTGMNYGYTF.

The V gene is TRBV7-2, the J gene TRBJ1-1; D may be TRBD1 (5 bases). The germline V and J ends were trimmed by 4 bases and 1 base, with 7 bases remaining between them. Germline V gene data show CDR1 as SGHTA and CDR2 as FQGNSA. The CDR3 has 13 residues. For the CDR3, the DNA is TGTGCCAGCAGCTCACAGGCGAACACTGAAGCTTTCTTT. Translation gives CASSSQANTEAFF.

This chain uses TRBV6-5 with TRBJ1-1; 7 nucleotides align to TRBD1. Germline CDR1 is MNHEY and CDR2 is SVGAGI. The CDR3 sequence is 13 residues long. V shed 2 bases and J 11 bases; nucleotides not matched to a gene: 8. The CDR3 sequence is CASSYPRGEEAFF. CDR3 coding DNA: TGTGCCAGCAGTTACCCCAGGGGGGAGGAGGCTTTCTTT.

This chain joins TRBV9 and TRBJ2-5; 10 nucleotides match TRBD1. Losses at the gene ends were 2 bases for V and 5 bases for J; bases not matched to a gene: 3. The germline V gene encodes CDR1 SGDLS and CDR2 YYNGEE. This CDR3 is built from 14 residues. The CDR3 reads CASSVRTGGETQYF. In nucleotides, the CDR3 is TGTGCCAGCAGCGTCCGGACAGGGGGGGAGACCCAGTACTTC.

The chain links TRBV9 to TRBJ1-4; 9 bases are shared with TRBD1. CDR1 is SGDLS and CDR2 is YYNGEE in the germline V gene. J gave up 10 bases and V 3 bases, and 7 bases lay outside the gene matches. The CDR3 is made up of 14 amino acids. In nucleotides, the CDR3 is TGTGCCAGCAGCGACCGGGACAGGGAGGGAAAACTGTTTTTT. This encodes CASSDRDREGKLFF.

The chain employs TRBV6-5 and TRBJ2-2; weak D call: TRBD2 (5 bases). Per the germline V gene, CDR1 is MNHEY and CDR2 is SVGAGI. The germline V and J ends were trimmed by 2 bases and 7 bases, with 11 bases remaining between them. The CDR3 sequence is 14 residues long. CDR3 sequence (DNA): TGTGCCAGCAGTTACGAGGGATTCGGCGGGGAGCTGTTTTTT. Residues: CASSYEGFGGELFF.

This clone came up once. This chain joins TRBV30 and TRBJ2-6; D may be TRBD1 (5 bases). The ends were cut back, 2 bases at V and 0 bases at J, with 11 bases in the middle. Germline V CDR1 and CDR2: GTSNPN, SVGIG (reference sequence). This CDR3 is 16 amino acids long. This CDR3 reads CAWSLDSSSGANVLTF. CDR3 sequence (DNA): TGTGCCTGGAGTCTCGACAGTAGCTCTGGGGCCAACGTCCTGACTTTC.

In this sample, this clone turned up a few times. V is TRBV11-2 and J is TRBJ2-1; no reliable D call. The V end lost 1 base, the J end lost 3 bases, and 7 bases lay between the germline ends. Germline CDR1 and CDR2: SGHAT and FQNNGV. The CDR3 covers 14 residues. The CDR3 loop is CASSLGQNYNEQFF. The CDR3 DNA sequence: TGTGCCAGCAGCTTAGGGCAGAACTACAATGAGCAGTTCTTC.

The rearrangement joins TRBV25-1 to TRBJ2-3; the match to TRBD1 covers 7 bases. Germline V gene lookup returns CDR1 MGHDK and CDR2 SYGVNS. This CDR3 contains 17 residues. The junction had 7 bases not matched to a gene; V was cut back by 0 bases and J by 1 base. The CDR3 DNA is TGTGCCAGCAGTGAATATTTTACGGGACAGCGCACAGATACGCAGTATTTT. Amino acids: CASSEYFTGQRTDTQYF.

V is TRBV19 and J is TRBJ1-5; 8 bases are a match to TRBD1. CDR3 size: 16 residues. Germline V lookup: CDR1 LNHDA, CDR2 SQIVND (reference sequence). With V trimmed by 11 bases and J by 3 bases, 15 bases remained unmatched. The CDR3 region has the DNA TGTGCCTGCAAGTTAAAGACAGGGGAGAACAATCAGCCCCAGCATTTT. It translates to CACKLKTGENNQPQHF.

The chain has TRBV27 and TRBJ1-2; D unclear. Germline loops: CDR1 MNHEY, CDR2 SMNVEV (reference sequence). V was clipped by 6 bases and J by 3 bases, with 26 bases between them. The CDR3 totals 18 residues. The DNA for the CDR3 is TGTGCCAGCAGCCCCGGGAGAAACACGCGTCTGGGAGACTATGGCTACACCTTC. Its protein product is CASSPGRNTRLGDYGYTF.

The chain is built from TRBV15 and TRBJ1-1, with D possibly matching TRBD1 (6 bases). Germline-derived CDR1 and CDR2 are LNHNV and YYDKDF (reference sequence). The CDR3 is 16 amino acids. Between the trimmed V and J ends, which lost 1 base and 3 bases, there was a span of 15 bases. The CDR3 protein is CATSRGGRGHYTEAFF. The CDR3, as DNA: TGTGCCACCAGCAGAGGCGGCAGGGGCCATTACACTGAAGCTTTCTTT.

V and J are TRBV6-5 and TRBJ1-5; D is possibly TRBD1 (6 bases). Trimming took 6 bases from V and 7 from J, leaving 13 bases between them. The germline V gene has CDR1 MNHEY and CDR2 SVGAGI. The CDR3 sequence is 13 residues long. CDR3 loop: CASSATGRQPQHF. The DNA of the CDR3 is TGTGCCAGCAGCGCAACAGGGCGCCAGCCCCAGCATTTT.

This rearrangement joins TRBV2 to TRBJ1-6; the match to TRBD1 covers 7 bases. This CDR3 is built from 15 residues. Germline-derived CDR1 and CDR2 are SNHLY and FYNNEI. The V and J ends lost 6 bases and 7 bases, in that order; junction bases with no gene match: 9. CDR3: CASRPISTGNSPLHF. The CDR3 region has the DNA TGTGCCAGCAGACCCATCTCGACAGGGAATTCACCCCTCCACTTT.

The chain is built from TRBV18 and TRBJ1-1; 10 nucleotides match TRBD1. Germline CDR1 is KGHSH and CDR2 is LQKENI. The CDR3 runs to 14 residues. The V gene end was trimmed by 3 bases and the J gene end by 5 bases; junction bases not matched to a gene: 3. In nucleotides, the CDR3 is TGTGCCAGCTCACCGGGACAGGGGTTGACTGAAGCTTTCTTT. It is translated as CASSPGQGLTEAFF.

The chain joins TRBV6-1 to TRBJ1-2; no clear D gene. V was shortened by 2 bases and J by 5 bases, with 15 bases between the two germline ends. This CDR3 region has 15 residues. Germline CDR1 MNHNS, CDR2 SASEGT. DNA of the CDR3: TGTGCCAGCAGTGAACACCACCTTCTATCGTATGGCTACACCTTC. It encodes CASSEHHLLSYGYTF.

This clone was seen a handful of times. V and J are TRBV2 and TRBJ2-2; 10 positions agree with TRBD2. The CDR3 length is 18 residues. In germline, CDR1 is SNHLY, CDR2 FYNNEI. V gave up 5 bases and J gave up 3 bases; unmatched junction bases: 12. The CDR3 sequence is CASSSRAGGPTDTGELFF. Here the CDR3 DNA reads TGTGCCAGCAGTTCCCGAGCGGGAGGGCCGACAGACACCGGGGAGCTGTTTTTT.